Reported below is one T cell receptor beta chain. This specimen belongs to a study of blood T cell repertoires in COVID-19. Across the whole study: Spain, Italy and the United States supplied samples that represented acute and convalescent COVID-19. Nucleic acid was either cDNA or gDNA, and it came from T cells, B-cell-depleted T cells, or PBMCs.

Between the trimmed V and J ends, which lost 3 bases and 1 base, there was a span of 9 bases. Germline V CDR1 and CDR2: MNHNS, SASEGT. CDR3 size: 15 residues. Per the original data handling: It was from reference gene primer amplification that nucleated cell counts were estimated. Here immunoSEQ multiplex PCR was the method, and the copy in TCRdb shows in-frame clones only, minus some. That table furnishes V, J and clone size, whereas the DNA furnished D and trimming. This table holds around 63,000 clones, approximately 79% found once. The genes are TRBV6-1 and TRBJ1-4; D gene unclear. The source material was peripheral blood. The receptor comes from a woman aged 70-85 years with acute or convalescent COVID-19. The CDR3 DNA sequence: TGTGCCAGCAGTGAGGCATCTGTAACTAATGAAAAACTGTTTTTT. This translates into CASSEASVTNEKLFF.